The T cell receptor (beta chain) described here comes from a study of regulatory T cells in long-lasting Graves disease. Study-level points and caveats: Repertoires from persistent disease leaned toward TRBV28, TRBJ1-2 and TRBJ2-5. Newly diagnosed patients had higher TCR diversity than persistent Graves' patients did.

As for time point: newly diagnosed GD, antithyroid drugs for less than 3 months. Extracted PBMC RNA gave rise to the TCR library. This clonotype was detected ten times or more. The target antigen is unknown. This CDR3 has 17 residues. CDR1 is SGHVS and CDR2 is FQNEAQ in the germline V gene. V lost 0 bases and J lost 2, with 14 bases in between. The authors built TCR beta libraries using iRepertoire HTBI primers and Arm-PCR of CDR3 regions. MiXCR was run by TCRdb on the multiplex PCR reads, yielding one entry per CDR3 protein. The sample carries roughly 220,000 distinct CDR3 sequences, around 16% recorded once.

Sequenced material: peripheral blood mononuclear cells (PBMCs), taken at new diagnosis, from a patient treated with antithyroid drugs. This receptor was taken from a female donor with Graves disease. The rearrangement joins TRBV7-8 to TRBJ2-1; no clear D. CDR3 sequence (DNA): TGTGCCAGCAGCTTAGCCGCCCACGGCGGCCCCTACAATGAGCAGTTCTTC. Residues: CASSLAAHGGPYNEQFF.